The source of this TCR beta chain is a study of neurological immune-mediated disorders. Whole-study findings and limits: The multiple sclerosis repertoire cluster was not associated with any clinical or MRI feature. The level of TCR clonal expansion was highest in patients with HTLV-1-associated myelopathy and lowest in multiple sclerosis, where it fell below the level seen in healthy controls.

Between the trimmed V and J ends, which lost 0 bases and 5 bases, there was a span of 7 bases. The CDR3 is made up of 13 amino acids. Germline V gene sequence: CDR1 SGHRS, CDR2 YFSETQ. Synthesis of cDNA was carried out by template-switch 5'RACE. The reaction used 10-nucleotide random UMIs. Via MiXCR, TCRdb re-called the 5' RACE reads, giving one row per CDR3 protein. Here the sample spans 65,000 to 70,000 distinct CDR3 sequences, roughly 3.7% being singletons. This clonotype was seen at least ten times. Its antigen is still unknown. This clonotype originated in a middle-aged man with multiple sclerosis. Material for sequencing was PBMCs. This chain uses TRBV5-1 with TRBJ2-3; tentatively, D is TRBD2 (6 bases). The CDR3 loop reads CASSLAGVDTQYF. The CDR3 bases are TGCGCCAGCAGCTTGGCGGGGGTAGATACGCAGTATTTT.